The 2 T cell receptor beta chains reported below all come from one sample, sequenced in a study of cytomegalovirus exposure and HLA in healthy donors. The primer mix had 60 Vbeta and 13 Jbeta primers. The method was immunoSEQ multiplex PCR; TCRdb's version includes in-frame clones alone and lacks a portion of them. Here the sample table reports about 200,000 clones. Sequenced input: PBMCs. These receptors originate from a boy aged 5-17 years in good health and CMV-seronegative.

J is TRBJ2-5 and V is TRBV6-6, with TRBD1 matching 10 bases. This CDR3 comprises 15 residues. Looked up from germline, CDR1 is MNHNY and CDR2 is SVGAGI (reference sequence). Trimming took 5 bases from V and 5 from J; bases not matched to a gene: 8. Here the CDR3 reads CASSPGTGVRETQYF. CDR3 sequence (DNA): TGTGCCAGCAGTCCCGGGACAGGGGTCCGGGAGACCCAGTACTTC.

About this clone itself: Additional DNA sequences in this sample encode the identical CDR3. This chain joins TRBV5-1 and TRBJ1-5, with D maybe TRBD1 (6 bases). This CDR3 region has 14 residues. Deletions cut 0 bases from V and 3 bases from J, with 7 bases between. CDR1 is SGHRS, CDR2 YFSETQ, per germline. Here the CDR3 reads CASSLGTANQPQHF. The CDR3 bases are TGCGCCAGCAGCTTGGGGACAGCCAATCAGCCCCAGCATTTT.